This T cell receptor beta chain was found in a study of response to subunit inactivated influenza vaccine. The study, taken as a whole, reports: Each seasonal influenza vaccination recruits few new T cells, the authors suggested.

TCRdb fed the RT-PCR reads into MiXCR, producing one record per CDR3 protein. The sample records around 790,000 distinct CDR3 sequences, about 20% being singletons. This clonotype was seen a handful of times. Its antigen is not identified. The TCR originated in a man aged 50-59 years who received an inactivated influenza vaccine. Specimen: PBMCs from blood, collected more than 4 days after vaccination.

Here the CDR3 DNA reads TGTGCCAGCAGCTTAGACTCAGGGGGGGGGACCCAGTACTTC. Its protein is CASSLDSGGGTQYF. This chain joins TRBV7-2 and TRBJ2-5; D may be TRBD1 or TRBD2 (7 bases each). The CDR3 contains 14 residues. V gave up 1 base and J gave up 7 bases, with 13 bases separating them. Germline CDR1 SGHTA, CDR2 FQGNSA.